This TCR beta chain came from a study of blood T cell repertoires in COVID-19. Turning to the study itself: Samples representing acute and convalescent COVID-19 were sourced from the United States, Italy and Spain. PBMCs, B-cell-depleted T cells, or T cells provided the cDNA or gDNA that made up the material.

The V gene lost 4 bases and the J gene lost 0 bases, with 16 bases spanning the gap. This CDR3 region has 17 residues. Germline CDR1 SGHRS, CDR2 YFSETQ. Source study methods: Nucleated cell number was recorded as an estimate derived from reference gene primer amplification. Sequencing was performed with immunoSEQ multiplex PCR; in TCRdb, only in-frame clones are kept and a portion is missing. From that table come the V and J calls and clone size; the DNA was used to work out D and trimming. Of approximately 61,000 clones in the sample, around 86% were seen once. The source material was peripheral blood. The receptor's source is a human donor in a cohort sampled during active COVID-19. The V and J genes are TRBV5-1 and TRBJ2-2; possibly TRBD2 for D (6 bases). The CDR3 region has the DNA TGCGCCAGCAGCCAAGGGACTGGCATAGCGAACACCGGGGAGCTGTTTTTT. Encoded protein: CASSQGTGIANTGELFF.